The rows below give T cell receptor beta chains drawn from one sample of a study of shared T cell receptors in the human thymus. Repertoires were generated with immunoSEQ multiplex PCR, while TCRdb's copy carries only in-frame clones and drops some. Among 650,000 to 950,000 clones listed, 80% to 90% were seen once. These data were also reused for a study on human thymus T cells.

Sequencing input: thymocytes. Receptors were obtained from a girl under three years old with a congenital heart defect. CDR3s include the opening cysteine and the closing phenylalanine or tryptophan. D genes are given only for firm matches. Some rows mark clone size as missing; the rest say once, few, many or name a class of expanded clone.

TRBJ1-1,NA,NA,TRBV28,TGTGCCAGCTTAGATCACTGGGGGGGAGCTTTCTTT,CASLDHWGGAFF
TRBJ1-3,NA,NA,TRBV29-1,TGCAGCGTTGAGGGCAGGGGTTCTGGAAACACCATATATTTT,CSVEGRGSGNTIYF
TRBJ1-2,NA,NA,TRBV5-5,TGTGCCAGCAGGGATCGGGAACAGTACTATGGCTACACCTTC,CASRDREQYYGYTF
TRBJ1-1,NA,NA,TRBV6-5,TGTGCCAGCAGCAACGATGGACTGCTGAACACTGAAGCTTTCTTT,CASSNDGLLNTEAFF
TRBJ1-4,NA,TRBD1,TRBV7-2,TGTGCCAGCAGCTTAGGCGCGGACAGGGAGGTTGGAGGTGAAAAACTGTTTTTT,CASSLGADREVGGEKLFF
TRBJ2-1,NA,TRBD1,TRBV5-1,TGCGCCAGCAGCTCCCGGGACAGGGAATTGTACAATGAGCAGTTCTTC,CASSSRDRELYNEQFF
TRBJ1-1,NA,NA,TRBV5-8,TGTGCCAGCAGCTCCCCAGGGTTGAACACTGAAGCTTTCTTT,CASSSPGLNTEAFF
TRBJ2-3,few,TRBD1,TRBV25-1,TGTGCCAGCAGGATGACAGGGGGCCATACAGATACGCAGTATTTT,CASRMTGGHTDTQYF
TRBJ2-5,NA,NA,TRBV7-6,TGTGCCAGCGTACTCAAGACAGCCTCCGAGACCCAGTACTTC,CASVLKTASETQYF
TRBJ1-1,NA,NA,TRBV20-1,TGCAGTGCCTACACCCTGGGGAGGGCTTTCTTT,CSAYTLGRAFF
TRBJ1-4,NA,TRBD1,TRBV7-2,TGTGCCAGCAGCTGGACAGGCTTCAATGAAAAACTGTTTTTT,CASSWTGFNEKLFF
TRBJ1-2,NA,NA,TRBV25-1,TGTGCCTCCCGGCCCCCAGGGCCAGCTAACTATGGCTACACCTTC,CASRPPGPANYGYTF
TRBJ2-1,NA,TRBD2,TRBV9,TGTGCCAGCAGCTACCTCGGGGCGGGGGGCACCTACAATGAGCAGTTCTTC,CASSYLGAGGTYNEQFF
TRBJ1-2,NA,NA,TRBV6-1,TGTGCCAGCAGTGAAGCGGGACATAGTTCCTATGGCTACACCTTC,CASSEAGHSSYGYTF
TRBJ2-3,NA,NA,TRBV5-6,TGTGCCAGCAGCTTGGATCCTCGACACCGTACGCAGTATTTT,CASSLDPRHRTQYF
TRBJ1-6,NA,TRBD1,TRBV27,TGTGCCAGCAGCCTTGGTGGCGGAAGCCAGGGGGCGGGAGATTGGGTTTCACCCCTCCACTTT,CASSLGGGSQGAGDWVSPLHF
TRBJ1-5,NA,NA,TRBV10-1,TGCGCCAGCAGTGGAAGGGCGCGGTCGGGAATTAGCAATCAGCCCCAGCATTTT,CASSGRARSGISNQPQHF
TRBJ1-1,NA,NA,TRBV27,TGTGCCAGCAGTTTACGAATTACAGGGAACACTGAAGCTTTCTTT,CASSLRITGNTEAFF
TRBJ1-6,NA,NA,TRBV27,TGTGCCAGCAGTTTAGGACGTGGGGTCCGCAAACAGGGAGATAATTCACCCCTCCACTTT,CASSLGRGVRKQGDNSPLHF
TRBJ2-7,NA,NA,TRBV5-5,TGTGCCAGCCGCGGCGGGTCCTCTAGCTCCTACGAGCAGTACTTC,CASRGGSSSSYEQYF
TRBJ1-1,once,NA,TRBV30,TGTGCCTGGACCGACGGATCCCATGAGGCCCAAGCTTTCTTT,CAWTDGSHEAQAFF
TRBJ2-5,NA,NA,TRBV20-1,TGCAGTGCTAGTGGCGAGACCCAGTACTTC,CSASGETQYF
TRBJ1-5,NA,NA,TRBV11-2,TGTGCCAGCAGCCAGACAGTTAGCAATCAGCCCCAGCATTTT,CASSQTVSNQPQHF
TRBJ2-1,NA,TRBD1,TRBV25-1,TGTGCCAGCCACCGGGACAGGGAAACAAATGAGCAGTTCTTC,CASHRDRETNEQFF
TRBJ1-2,NA,NA,TRBV6-5,TGTGCCAGCAGTTACTCGGCCCGAACAGGGTACGGTGGCTACACCTTC,CASSYSARTGYGGYTF
TRBJ1-6,NA,TRBD1,TRBV7-9,TGTGCCAGCAGTCTGGTTGAGTCTGGGACAGGAGATAATTCACCCCTCCACTTT,CASSLVESGTGDNSPLHF
TRBJ1-2,NA,NA,TRBV4-1,TGCGCCAGCAGCCAAGAATGTGTGGCAGGGCCCTACCCAAACTATGGCTACACCTTC,CASSQECVAGPYPNYGYTF
TRBJ1-2,once,NA,TRBV6-1,TGTGCCAGCAGTGAACCGGGTCAGGGGCCTTACTATGGCTACACCTTC,CASSEPGQGPYYGYTF